A selection of T cell receptor beta chains follows, all from one sample in a study of Ad26.COV2.S vaccination and SARS-CoV-2 variants. Only in-frame clones appear in the TCRdb table, and some are missing; sequencing was by immunoSEQ multiplex PCR. In the table there are hundreds of thousands of clones, about 86% of which are singletons. The source material was peripheral blood, sampled in a trial of Ad26.COV2.S vaccine versus placebo. The receptor source for this set is a person aged 18-60 years who received the Ad26.COV2.S COVID-19 vaccine or a placebo. Both conserved end residues are part of each CDR3. D genes are given only for firm matches. A clone size is listed for some rows: how often the clone was seen (once, few, many), or a class if it is expanded.

j_call: TRBJ2-6
clone_size: NA
v_call: TRBV6-4
d_call: NA
cdr3_nt: TGTGCCAGCAGTGACGGTGTCTCTGGGGCCAACGTCCTGACTTTC
cdr3_aa: CASSDGVSGANVLTF

j_call: TRBJ2-7
clone_size: NA
v_call: TRBV3-1/TRBV3-2
d_call: TRBD1
cdr3_nt: TGTGCCAGCAGCCAGCGGGACAGGGGCTACGAGCAGTACTTC
cdr3_aa: CASSQRDRGYEQYF

j_call: TRBJ2-1
clone_size: NA
v_call: TRBV7-3
d_call: TRBD2
cdr3_nt: TGTGCCAGCAGCCAGGGACTAGCGGGAGGAAAGGGGCAGTTCTTC
cdr3_aa: CASSQGLAGGKGQFF

j_call: TRBJ1-1
clone_size: few
v_call: TRBV24-1
d_call: NA
cdr3_nt: TGTGCCACCAGGGGAACTATGGGGACTGAAGCTTTCTTT
cdr3_aa: CATRGTMGTEAFF

j_call: TRBJ2-7
clone_size: NA
v_call: TRBV28
d_call: TRBD2
cdr3_nt: TGTGCCAGCAGTTCACTAGCGGGGATCTACGAGCAGTACTTC
cdr3_aa: CASSSLAGIYEQYF

j_call: TRBJ2-7
clone_size: NA
v_call: TRBV6-5
d_call: TRBD1
cdr3_nt: TGTGCCAGCAGTTACTCGGGCAGGGGGACCTACGAGCAGTACTTC
cdr3_aa: CASSYSGRGTYEQYF

j_call: TRBJ2-7
clone_size: NA
v_call: TRBV7-2
d_call: TRBD1
cdr3_nt: TGTGCCAGTCGCGGGGGGACAGGGGTCTCCTACGAGCAGTACTTC
cdr3_aa: CASRGGTGVSYEQYF

j_call: TRBJ1-5
clone_size: NA
v_call: TRBV2
d_call: NA
cdr3_nt: TGTGCCAGCAGTGCTACATCGGGAGGCGTTCGGCCCCAGCATTTT
cdr3_aa: CASSATSGGVRPQHF

j_call: TRBJ1-1
clone_size: NA
v_call: TRBV28
d_call: NA
cdr3_nt: TGTGCCAGCAGTTTCTTTCGGAAAGGGGGTGTGAAACGCAGTAACACTGAAGCTTTCTTT
cdr3_aa: CASSFFRKGGVKRSNTEAFF

j_call: TRBJ1-1
clone_size: NA
v_call: TRBV27
d_call: NA
cdr3_nt: TGTGCCAGCAGTCTCGGACGGATCCCGAACACTGAAGCTTTCTTT
cdr3_aa: CASSLGRIPNTEAFF

j_call: TRBJ1-2
clone_size: NA
v_call: TRBV7-9
d_call: NA
cdr3_nt: TGTGCCAGCAGCTTAGATGGGGTGATTGGCTACACCTTC
cdr3_aa: CASSLDGVIGYTF

j_call: TRBJ2-3
clone_size: NA
v_call: TRBV14
d_call: NA
cdr3_nt: TGTGCCAGCAGCCAAACAGGCACAGATACGCAGTATTTT
cdr3_aa: CASSQTGTDTQYF

j_call: TRBJ2-3
clone_size: NA
v_call: TRBV7-9
d_call: NA
cdr3_nt: TGTGCCAGCAGCTTAGAGGTGGCAGATACGCAGTATTTT
cdr3_aa: CASSLEVADTQYF

j_call: TRBJ2-7
clone_size: NA
v_call: TRBV7-9
d_call: NA
cdr3_nt: TGTGCCAGCACCGGAAGTGGGGCGAGAGCCTACGAGCAGTACTTC
cdr3_aa: CASTGSGARAYEQYF

j_call: TRBJ2-2
clone_size: NA
v_call: TRBV7-2
d_call: NA
cdr3_nt: TGTGCCAGCAGCCGGACAGAAACGAACACCGGGGAGCTGTTTTTT
cdr3_aa: CASSRTETNTGELFF

j_call: TRBJ1-1
clone_size: NA
v_call: TRBV28
d_call: TRBD1
cdr3_nt: TGTGCCAGCACCGGGACAGGGCAACTCCTTGAAGCTTTCTTT
cdr3_aa: CASTGTGQLLEAFF

j_call: TRBJ1-1
clone_size: once
v_call: TRBV30
d_call: NA
cdr3_nt: TGTGCCTGGAGTGTATATGGCCAGGGGAACACTGAAGCTTTCTTT
cdr3_aa: CAWSVYGQGNTEAFF

j_call: TRBJ2-2
clone_size: NA
v_call: TRBV27
d_call: TRBD2
cdr3_nt: TGTGCCAGCAGTACGACCAGGACGGCTAGCGGGAGAACCGGGGAGCTGTTTTTT
cdr3_aa: CASSTTRTASGRTGELFF

j_call: TRBJ1-6
clone_size: NA
v_call: TRBV27
d_call: NA
cdr3_nt: TGTGCCAGCAGTGACTCGACAGGTGGAAATTCACCCCTCCACTTT
cdr3_aa: CASSDSTGGNSPLHF

j_call: TRBJ2-3
clone_size: NA
v_call: TRBV6-6
d_call: NA
cdr3_nt: TGTGCCAGCAGTTACACCCCTAGCACAGATACGCAGTATTTT
cdr3_aa: CASSYTPSTDTQYF

j_call: TRBJ1-4
clone_size: NA
v_call: TRBV18
d_call: TRBD1
cdr3_nt: TGTGCCAGCTCACCCTCCGACAGGGGAGAAAAACTGTTTTTT
cdr3_aa: CASSPSDRGEKLFF

j_call: TRBJ2-3
clone_size: NA
v_call: TRBV19
d_call: NA
cdr3_nt: TGTGCCAGTACCCCTGGAGGGGGGCTCTTCACAGATACGCAGTATTTT
cdr3_aa: CASTPGGGLFTDTQYF

j_call: TRBJ1-5
clone_size: few
v_call: TRBV6-6
d_call: NA
cdr3_nt: TGTGCCAGCAGCTCTGCCGGGACCGGGGATCAACCCCAGCATTTT
cdr3_aa: CASSSAGTGDQPQHF

j_call: TRBJ2-2
clone_size: NA
v_call: TRBV28
d_call: NA
cdr3_nt: TGTGCCAGCAGTTTAGGGTTTTCCGGGGAGCTGTTTTTT
cdr3_aa: CASSLGFSGELFF

j_call: TRBJ1-1
clone_size: NA
v_call: TRBV29-1
d_call: NA
cdr3_nt: TGCAGCGTGCTTAAATGGAACACTGAAGCTTTCTTT
cdr3_aa: CSVLKWNTEAFF

j_call: TRBJ1-4
clone_size: NA
v_call: TRBV5-4
d_call: TRBD1
cdr3_nt: TGTGCCAGCAGCTTGGCATCCGACAGGGTAGGAGAAAAACTGTTTTTT
cdr3_aa: CASSLASDRVGEKLFF

j_call: TRBJ1-4
clone_size: once
v_call: TRBV24-1
d_call: NA
cdr3_nt: TGTGCCACCAGTGAGGGTAGTGCAACTAATGAAAAACTGTTTTTT
cdr3_aa: CATSEGSATNEKLFF

j_call: TRBJ2-1
clone_size: NA
v_call: TRBV9
d_call: NA
cdr3_nt: TGTGCCAGCAGCGAAAGCGGGACATCCTACAATGAGCAGTTCTTC
cdr3_aa: CASSESGTSYNEQFF

j_call: TRBJ1-1
clone_size: NA
v_call: TRBV18
d_call: TRBD1
cdr3_nt: TGTGCCAGCTCACCCGACAGGGAGACTGAAGCTTTCTTT
cdr3_aa: CASSPDRETEAFF

j_call: TRBJ1-2
clone_size: NA
v_call: TRBV24-1
d_call: TRBD1
cdr3_nt: TGTGCCACCAGTGATGGGCGACAGGGGGCTGGCTACACCTTC
cdr3_aa: CATSDGRQGAGYTF

j_call: TRBJ1-2
clone_size: NA
v_call: TRBV28
d_call: NA
cdr3_nt: TGTGCCAGCAGAACCGGGGCACTGATCTGGCGAGGGGGCTACACCTTC
cdr3_aa: CASRTGALIWRGGYTF

j_call: TRBJ2-2
clone_size: NA
v_call: TRBV4-3
d_call: TRBD1
cdr3_nt: TGCGCCAGCAGCCAAGGCCCCTCCGGGACAGGTGGTTGGGCCGGGGAGCTGTTTTTT
cdr3_aa: CASSQGPSGTGGWAGELFF

j_call: TRBJ2-3
clone_size: NA
v_call: TRBV27
d_call: TRBD2
cdr3_nt: TGTGCCAGCAGTTCCACTAGCGGGAGGGCGGCCACAGATACGCAGTATTTT
cdr3_aa: CASSSTSGRAATDTQYF

j_call: TRBJ2-7
clone_size: NA
v_call: TRBV7-9
d_call: TRBD1
cdr3_nt: TGTGCCAGCCAGGGGGTGGCTCTCGAGCAGTACTTC
cdr3_aa: CASQGVALEQYF

j_call: TRBJ2-5
clone_size: NA
v_call: TRBV5-8
d_call: TRBD1
cdr3_nt: TGTGCCAGCAGCGACAGGGATTCGGAGACCCAGTACTTC
cdr3_aa: CASSDRDSETQYF

j_call: TRBJ2-5
clone_size: NA
v_call: TRBV4-3
d_call: TRBD1
cdr3_nt: TGCGCCAGCAGCCTTAGGACAGGGGGGGGAGAGACCCAGTACTTC
cdr3_aa: CASSLRTGGGETQYF

j_call: TRBJ1-1
clone_size: NA
v_call: TRBV7-2
d_call: NA
cdr3_nt: TGTGCCAGCAGCTTAGGACAGAGACTCACTGAAGCTTTCTTT
cdr3_aa: CASSLGQRLTEAFF

j_call: TRBJ1-5
clone_size: NA
v_call: TRBV2
d_call: NA
cdr3_nt: TGTGCCAGCAGTGAGAGGCCATATCAGCCCCAGCATTTT
cdr3_aa: CASSERPYQPQHF

j_call: TRBJ1-3
clone_size: NA
v_call: TRBV5-1
d_call: TRBD1
cdr3_nt: TGCGCCAGCAGCTTGGCGGGACAGGGGGCTGGAAACACCATATATTTT
cdr3_aa: CASSLAGQGAGNTIYF

j_call: TRBJ1-4
clone_size: once
v_call: TRBV10-3
d_call: NA
cdr3_nt: TGTGCCATCAGTGCGGGGGTTAGGGGAACTTCAACTAATGAAAAACTGTTTTTT
cdr3_aa: CAISAGVRGTSTNEKLFF

j_call: TRBJ2-1
clone_size: NA
v_call: TRBV11-3
d_call: NA
cdr3_nt: TGTGCCAGCAGCTTAGCAGACACCCCGAATGAGCAGTTCTTC
cdr3_aa: CASSLADTPNEQFF

j_call: TRBJ1-1
clone_size: NA
v_call: TRBV10-3
d_call: NA
cdr3_nt: TGTGCCATCAGTGGGACAGCCATGAACACTGAAGCTTTCTTT
cdr3_aa: CAISGTAMNTEAFF

j_call: TRBJ1-1
clone_size: NA
v_call: TRBV6-2/TRBV6-3
d_call: TRBD1
cdr3_nt: TGTGCCAGCAGTTTTACAGGGGGAAACACTGAAGCTTTCTTT
cdr3_aa: CASSFTGGNTEAFF